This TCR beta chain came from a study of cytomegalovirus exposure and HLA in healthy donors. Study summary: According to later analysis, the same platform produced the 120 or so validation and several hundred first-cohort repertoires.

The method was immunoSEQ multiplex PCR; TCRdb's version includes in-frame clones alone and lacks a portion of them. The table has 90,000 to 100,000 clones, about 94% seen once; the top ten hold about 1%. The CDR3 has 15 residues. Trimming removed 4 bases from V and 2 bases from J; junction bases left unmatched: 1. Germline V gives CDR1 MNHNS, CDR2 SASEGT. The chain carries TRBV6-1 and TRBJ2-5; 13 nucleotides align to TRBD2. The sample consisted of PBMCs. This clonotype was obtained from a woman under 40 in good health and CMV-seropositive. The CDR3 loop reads CASSVLAGGQETQYF. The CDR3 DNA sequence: TGTGCCAGCAGTGTACTAGCGGGAGGGCAAGAGACCCAGTACTTC.